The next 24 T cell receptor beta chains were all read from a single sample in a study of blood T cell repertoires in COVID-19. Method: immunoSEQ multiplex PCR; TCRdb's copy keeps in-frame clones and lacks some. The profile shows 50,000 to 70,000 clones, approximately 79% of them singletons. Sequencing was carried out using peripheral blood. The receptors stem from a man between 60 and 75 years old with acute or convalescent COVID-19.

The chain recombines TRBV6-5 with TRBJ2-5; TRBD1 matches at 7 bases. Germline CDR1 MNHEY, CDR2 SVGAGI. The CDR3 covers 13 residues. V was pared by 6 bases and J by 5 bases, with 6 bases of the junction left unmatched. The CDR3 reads CASRPGQAETQYF. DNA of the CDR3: TGTGCCAGCAGACCCGGACAGGCTGAGACCCAGTACTTC.

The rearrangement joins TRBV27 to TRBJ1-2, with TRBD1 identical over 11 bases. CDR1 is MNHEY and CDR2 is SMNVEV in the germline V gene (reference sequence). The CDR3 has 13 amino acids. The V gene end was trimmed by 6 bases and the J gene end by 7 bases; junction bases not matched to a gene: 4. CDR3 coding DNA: TGTGCCAGCAGAGGACAGGGGGCGGGTGGCTACACCTTC. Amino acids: CASRGQGAGGYTF.

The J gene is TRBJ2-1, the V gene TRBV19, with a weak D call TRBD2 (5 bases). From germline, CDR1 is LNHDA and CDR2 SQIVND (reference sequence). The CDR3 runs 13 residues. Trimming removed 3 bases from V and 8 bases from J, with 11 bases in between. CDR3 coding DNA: TGTGCCAGTAGTATTAGGTTCGGGGATGAGCAGTTCTTC. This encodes CASSIRFGDEQFF. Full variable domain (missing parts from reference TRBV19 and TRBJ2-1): DGGITQSPKYLFRKEGQNVTLSCEQNLNHDAMYWYRQDPGQGLRLIYYSQIVNDFQKGDIAEGYSVSREKKESFPLTVTSAQKNPTAFYLCASSIRFGDEQFFGPGTRLTVL.

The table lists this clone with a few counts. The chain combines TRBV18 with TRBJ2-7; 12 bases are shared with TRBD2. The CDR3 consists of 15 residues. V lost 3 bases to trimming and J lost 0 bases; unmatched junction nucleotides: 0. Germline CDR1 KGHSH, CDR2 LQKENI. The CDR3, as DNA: TGTGCCAGCTCACCGGGACTAGCGGGCTCCTACGAGCAGTACTTC. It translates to CASSPGLAGSYEQYF.

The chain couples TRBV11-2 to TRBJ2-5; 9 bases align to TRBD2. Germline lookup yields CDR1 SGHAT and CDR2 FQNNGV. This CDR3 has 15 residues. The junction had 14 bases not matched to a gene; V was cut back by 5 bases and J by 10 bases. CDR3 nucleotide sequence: TGTGCCAGCAGCCCGGGGCTAGCGGGGTCTGGGGGCCAGTACTTC. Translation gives CASSPGLAGSGGQYF.

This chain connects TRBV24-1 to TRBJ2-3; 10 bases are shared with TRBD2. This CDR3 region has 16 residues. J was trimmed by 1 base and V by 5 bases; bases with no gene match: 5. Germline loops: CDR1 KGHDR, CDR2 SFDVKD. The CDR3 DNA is TGTGCCACCAGTGTTCCCGGGACTAGCGGCACAGATACGCAGTATTTT. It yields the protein CATSVPGTSGTDTQYF.

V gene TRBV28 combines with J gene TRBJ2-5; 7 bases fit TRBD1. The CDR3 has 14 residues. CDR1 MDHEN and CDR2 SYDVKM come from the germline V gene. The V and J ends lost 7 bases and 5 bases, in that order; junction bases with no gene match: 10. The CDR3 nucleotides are TGTGCCAGCACCCAGAGACAGGGTGGGGAGACCCAGTACTTC. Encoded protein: CASTQRQGGETQYF.

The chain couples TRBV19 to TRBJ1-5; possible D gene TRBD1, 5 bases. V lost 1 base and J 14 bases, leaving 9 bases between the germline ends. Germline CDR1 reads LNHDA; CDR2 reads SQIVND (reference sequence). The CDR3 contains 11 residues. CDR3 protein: CASSIGQSKHF. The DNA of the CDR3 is TGTGCCAGTAGTATAGGACAGAGTAAGCATTTT. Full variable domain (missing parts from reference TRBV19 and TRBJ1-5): DGGITQSPKYLFRKEGQNVTLSCEQNLNHDAMYWYRQDPGQGLRLIYYSQIVNDFQKGDIAEGYSVSREKKESFPLTVTSAQKNPTAFYLCASSIGQSKHFGDGTRLSIL.

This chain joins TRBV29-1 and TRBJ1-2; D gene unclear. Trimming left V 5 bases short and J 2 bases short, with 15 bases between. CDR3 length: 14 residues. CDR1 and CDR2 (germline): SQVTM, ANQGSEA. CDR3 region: CSVIEGGENYGYTF. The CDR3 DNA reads TGCAGCGTTATAGAAGGAGGAGAGAACTATGGCTACACCTTC.

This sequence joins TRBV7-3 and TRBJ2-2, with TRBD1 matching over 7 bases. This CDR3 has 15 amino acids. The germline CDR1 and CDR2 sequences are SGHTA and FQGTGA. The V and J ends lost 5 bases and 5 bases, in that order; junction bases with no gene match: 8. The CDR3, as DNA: TGTGCCAGCAGCCCCGACAGGGTAAAAACCGGGGAGCTGTTTTTT. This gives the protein CASSPDRVKTGELFF.

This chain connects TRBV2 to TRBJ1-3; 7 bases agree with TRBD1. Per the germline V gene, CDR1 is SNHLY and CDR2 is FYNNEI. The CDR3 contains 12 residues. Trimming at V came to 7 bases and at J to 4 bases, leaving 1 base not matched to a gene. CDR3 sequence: CASKGGGNTIYF. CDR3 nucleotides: TGTGCCAGCAAAGGGGGCGGAAACACCATATATTTT.

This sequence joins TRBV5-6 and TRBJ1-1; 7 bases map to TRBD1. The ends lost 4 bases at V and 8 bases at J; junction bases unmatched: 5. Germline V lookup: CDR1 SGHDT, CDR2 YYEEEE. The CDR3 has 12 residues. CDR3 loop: CASSLGTDEAFF. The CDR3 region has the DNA TGTGCCAGCAGCCTGGGGACAGACGAAGCTTTCTTT.

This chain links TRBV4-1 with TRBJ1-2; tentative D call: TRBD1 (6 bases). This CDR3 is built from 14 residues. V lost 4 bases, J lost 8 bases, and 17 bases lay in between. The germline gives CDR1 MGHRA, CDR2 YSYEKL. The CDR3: CASSPSEGERGYTF. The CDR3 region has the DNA TGCGCCAGCAGCCCATCTGAGGGGGAGAGGGGCTACACCTTC.

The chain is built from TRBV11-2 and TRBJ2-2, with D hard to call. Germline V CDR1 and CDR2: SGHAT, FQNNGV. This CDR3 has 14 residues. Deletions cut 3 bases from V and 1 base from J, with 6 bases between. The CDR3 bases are TGTGCCAGCAGCTTTACTCTGAACACCGGGGAGCTGTTTTTT. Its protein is CASSFTLNTGELFF.

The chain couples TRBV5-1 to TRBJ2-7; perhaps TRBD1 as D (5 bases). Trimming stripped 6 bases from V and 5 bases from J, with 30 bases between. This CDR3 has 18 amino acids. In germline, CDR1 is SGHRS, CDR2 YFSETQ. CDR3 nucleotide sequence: TGCGCCAGCACCCCAGGAACAGGTCCGCAGATGTCTAGGAACGAGCAGTACTTC. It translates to CASTPGTGPQMSRNEQYF.

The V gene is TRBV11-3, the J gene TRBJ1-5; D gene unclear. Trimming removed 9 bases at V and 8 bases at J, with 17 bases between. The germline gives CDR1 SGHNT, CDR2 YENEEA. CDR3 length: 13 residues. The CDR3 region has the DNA TGTGCCAGAGCTGGAGGCATTAGGGAGCCCCAGCATTTT. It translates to CARAGGIREPQHF. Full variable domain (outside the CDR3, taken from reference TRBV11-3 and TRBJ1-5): EAGVVQSPRYKIIEKKQPVAFWCNPISGHNTLYWYLQNLGQGPELLIRYENEEAVDDSQLPKDRFSAERLKGVDSTLKIQPAELGDSAVYLCARAGGIREPQHFGDGTRLSIL.

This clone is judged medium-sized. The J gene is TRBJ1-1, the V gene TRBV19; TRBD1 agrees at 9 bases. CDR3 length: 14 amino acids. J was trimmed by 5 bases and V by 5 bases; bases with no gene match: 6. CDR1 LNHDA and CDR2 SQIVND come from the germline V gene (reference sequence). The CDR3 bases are TGTGCCAGTAGTGCCGGGACAGGGTATACTGAAGCTTTCTTT. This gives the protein CASSAGTGYTEAFF.

The CDR3 DNA reads as TGTGCCAGCAGCTCAGCTGGGACTAGCGGGGGGGCCGTCACCGGGGAGCTGTTTTTT. As protein: CASSSAGTSGGAVTGELFF. This chain connects TRBV5-8 to TRBJ2-2; 16 bases line up with TRBD2. V was clipped by 3 bases and J by 4 bases; unmatched bases: 9. CDR3 length: 19 residues. Germline V CDR1 and CDR2: SGHTS, YDEGEE.

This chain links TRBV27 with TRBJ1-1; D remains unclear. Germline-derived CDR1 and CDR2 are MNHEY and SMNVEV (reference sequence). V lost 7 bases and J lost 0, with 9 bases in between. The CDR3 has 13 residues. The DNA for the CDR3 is TGTGCCAGCACCCCGAACATGAACACTGAAGCTTTCTTT. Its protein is CASTPNMNTEAFF.

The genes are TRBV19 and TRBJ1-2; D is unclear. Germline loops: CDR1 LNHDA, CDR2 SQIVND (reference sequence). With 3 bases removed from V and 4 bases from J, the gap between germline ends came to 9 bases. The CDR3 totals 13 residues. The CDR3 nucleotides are TGTGCCAGTAGTATCGGGTCCGCCTATGGCTACACCTTC. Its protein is CASSIGSAYGYTF.

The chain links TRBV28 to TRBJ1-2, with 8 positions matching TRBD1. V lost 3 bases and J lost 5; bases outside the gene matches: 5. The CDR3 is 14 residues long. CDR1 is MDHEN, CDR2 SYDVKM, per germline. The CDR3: CASSFAGQGYGYTF. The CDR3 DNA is TGTGCCAGCAGTTTTGCCGGACAGGGATATGGCTACACCTTC.

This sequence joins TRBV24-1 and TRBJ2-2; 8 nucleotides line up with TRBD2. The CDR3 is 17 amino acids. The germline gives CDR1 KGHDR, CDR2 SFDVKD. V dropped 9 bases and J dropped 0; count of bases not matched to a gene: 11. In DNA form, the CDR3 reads TGTGCCACCCGGGGGGGCGTTTCGCGGTCGAACACCGGGGAGCTGTTTTTT. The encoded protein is CATRGGVSRSNTGELFF.

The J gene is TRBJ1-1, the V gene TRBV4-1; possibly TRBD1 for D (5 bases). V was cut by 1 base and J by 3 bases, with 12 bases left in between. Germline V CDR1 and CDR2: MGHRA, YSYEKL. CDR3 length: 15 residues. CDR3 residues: CASSQAGGGDTEAFF. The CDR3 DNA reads TGCGCCAGCAGCCAAGCTGGGGGAGGGGACACTGAAGCTTTCTTT.

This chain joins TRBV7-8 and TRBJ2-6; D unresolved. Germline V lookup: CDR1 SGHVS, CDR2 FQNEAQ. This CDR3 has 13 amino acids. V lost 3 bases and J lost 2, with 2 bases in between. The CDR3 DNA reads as TGTGCCAGCAGCTTTACTGGGGCCAACGTCCTGACTTTC. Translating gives CASSFTGANVLTF.